These 17 T cell receptor beta chains originate from one sample sequenced in a study of Tregs in tolerant kidney transplant recipients (dated by TCRdb to the late 2010s). The sample's time point, from its label and the paper: blood sample drawn before combined kidney and bone marrow transplant. Libraries came from the immunoSEQ multiplex PCR assay. TCRdb stores this immuneACCESS table with in-frame sequences only. Part of the clones is absent; in the studies checked, under half of the shortfall reflects unresolved V genes, and no reason is known for the rest. The sample table gives roughly 30,000 clones. Of the sample, about 15% falls within the top ten clones. This material consisted of CD8+ T cells from blood, taken before the transplant. These receptors were obtained from a human donor who received a combined kidney and bone marrow transplant.

Partial CDR3 DNA: TGTGCCAGCAGCTACGCACTAGCGGGAGTTCCAGATACG. As protein: CASSYALAGVPDT. The CDR3 as a whole reads CASSYALAGVPDTQYF. The chain joins TRBV7-8 to TRBJ2-3, with 11 bases fitting TRBD2. The read ends 3 residues shy of where the CDR3 ends; the end is completed using the germline J gene. This CDR3 is built from 16 residues. The germline CDR1 and CDR2 sequences are SGHVS and FQNEAQ. J was trimmed by 4 bases and V by 4 bases; bases with no gene match: 7.

The CDR3 here is CARLAGVSYNEQFF. The part of the CDR3 DNA that was read is TGTGCCAGGCTAGCGGGAGTCTCCTACAATGAG. The chain couples TRBV30 to TRBJ2-1, with 10 bases matching TRBD2. The read halts 3 residues ahead of the CDR3 end, with the missing end drawn from the germline J gene. The CDR3 runs to 14 residues. The ends lost 8 bases at V and 0 bases at J; junction bases unmatched: 4. Germline values: CDR1 GTSNPN, CDR2 SVGIG (reference sequence).

Regarding this clone: The read halts 3 residues ahead of the CDR3 end, with the missing end drawn from the germline J gene. The chain couples TRBV28 to TRBJ1-4, with TRBD1 matching 8 bases. This CDR3 comprises 14 residues. Germline-derived CDR1 and CDR2 are MDHEN and SYDVKM. The ends lost 4 bases at V and 6 bases at J; junction bases unmatched: 4. Partial CDR3 DNA: TGTGCCAGCAGTTCCTTGGACAGGGATGAAAAA. It is translated as CASSSLDRDEK. The entire CDR3 is CASSSLDRDEKLFF.

Points on this clone: The CDR3 end lies 3 residues beyond the end of the read and is filled in from the germline J gene. The chain recombines TRBV12-3 or TRBV12-4 with TRBJ1-1, with 7 bases that match TRBD1. This CDR3 comprises 14 residues. The trim removed 2 bases at V and 5 bases at J, leaving 5 bases unmatched. The sequenced part of the CDR3 DNA is TGTGCCAGCAGTTTAATGAGGGGGCGGACTGAA. This translates into CASSLMRGRTE. The full-length CDR3 reads as CASSLMRGRTEAFF.

In the case of this clone: The CDR3 is cut off 3 residues early in the read; its end comes from the germline J gene. V is TRBV4-1 and J is TRBJ2-2; 7 bases are a match to TRBD2. The CDR3 is 16 residues long. The trim removed 0 bases at V and 4 bases at J, leaving 5 bases unmatched. Germline CDR1 and CDR2: MGHRA and YSYEKL. The CDR3 bases that were read are TGCGCCAGCAGCCAAGAGTTGGCTAGCGGCACCGGGGAG. Translating gives CASSQELASGTGE. The whole CDR3 reads CASSQELASGTGELFF.

Points on this clone: The observed sequence ends 3 residues before the CDR3 terminus, with the missing tail filled in from the germline J gene. V and J are TRBV5-1 and TRBJ2-1, with 8 bases matching TRBD2. V lost 1 base, J lost 8 bases, and 20 bases stayed unmatched. Germline CDR1 SGHRS, CDR2 YFSETQ. The CDR3 totals 19 residues. CDR3 region: CASSLTGGPSGRGNDEQFF. The covered CDR3 bases are TGCGCCAGCAGCTTGACGGGGGGGCCCAGCGGGAGAGGTAATGATGAG.

A note on this clone: The read ends 3 residues before the CDR3 terminus; that terminus is restored from the germline J gene. V usage is TRBV10-3 and J usage is TRBJ2-1, with TRBD2 identical over 14 bases. Trimming cost V 5 bases and J 7 bases; bases outside gene matches: 7. The germline gives CDR1 ENHRY, CDR2 SYGVKD. The length of the CDR3 is 16 residues. Partial CDR3 DNA: TGTGCCATCAGTCAAGAGACTAGCGGGAGGGCAAATGAG. Its translation: CAISQETSGRANE. The whole CDR3 is CAISQETSGRANEQFF.

As concerns this clone: The read terminates 3 residues ahead of where the CDR3 ends, so the germline J gene completes it. The rearrangement links TRBV7-3 to TRBJ1-1, with a possible D match to TRBD1 (6 bases). The CDR3 length is 16 residues. Germline CDR1 reads SGHTA; CDR2 reads FQGTGA. With 1 base removed from V and 3 bases from J, the gap between germline ends came to 15 bases. This CDR3 reads CASSLIYRANYTEAFF. The part of the CDR3 DNA that was read is TGTGCCAGCAGCTTAATATACAGGGCGAATTACACTGAA.

Notes on this clone: The read falls 3 residues short of the CDR3 end, and the missing part is taken from the germline J gene. The gene calls are TRBV4-2 and TRBJ1-2; D gene unclear. Trimming stripped 0 bases from V and 4 bases from J, with 9 bases between. The germline V gene encodes CDR1 LGHNA and CDR2 YNFKEQ. This CDR3 region has 14 residues. The CDR3 is CASSQEAEIYGYTF. The sequenced CDR3 bases are TGTGCCAGCAGCCAAGAGGCCGAGATCTATGGC.

Remarks on this clone: The sequence runs out 3 residues before the end of the CDR3; the remainder is reconstructed from the germline J gene. The J gene is TRBJ2-1, the V gene TRBV6-2 or TRBV6-3; TRBD2 agrees at 12 bases. The CDR3 has 15 residues. V was clipped by 6 bases and J by 7 bases; unmatched bases: 7. Germline V gene sequence: CDR1 MNHEY, CDR2 SVGEGT. Here the CDR3 reads CASSPTSGSWNEQFF. CDR3 DNA (partial): TGTGCCAGCAGCCCGACTAGCGGGAGTTGGAATGAG.

Concerning this clone itself: The read comes to an end 3 residues before the CDR3 does, leaving the germline J gene to fill in the end. The chain links TRBV7-3 to TRBJ2-2; D may correspond to TRBD1 or TRBD2 (5 bases each). Trimming removed 5 bases at V and 4 bases at J, with 17 bases between. The CDR3 covers 16 residues. Germline CDR1 and CDR2: SGHTA and FQGTGA. The CDR3 bases that were read are TGTGCCAGCAGCCCAACTGTACAGAGGGGCACCGGGGAG. This gives the protein CASSPTVQRGTGE. The entire CDR3 reads CASSPTVQRGTGELFF.

Comment on this clone: The CDR3 extends 3 residues past the end of the read, so its final part is completed from the germline J gene. The chain couples TRBV5-4 to TRBJ1-6, with TRBD1 matching 7 bases. Looked up from germline, CDR1 is SGHNT and CDR2 is YYREEE (reference sequence). The J segment lost 6 bases and the V segment lost 0 bases, leaving 6 bases of the junction unmatched. The CDR3 is made up of 16 amino acids. The CDR3 sequence is CASSLEGAGGNSPLHF. The sequenced CDR3 bases are TGTGCCAGCAGCTTGGAAGGGGCAGGGGGTAATTCACCC.

Turning to this clone: Sequencing ends 3 residues short of the CDR3 end; the germline J gene provides the rest. This rearrangement joins TRBV7-9 to TRBJ2-3, with unresolved D. Germline CDR1 SEHNR, CDR2 FQNEAQ (reference sequence). The CDR3 length is 12 residues. V lost 3 bases to trimming and J lost 4 bases, with 5 bases between them. CDR3 DNA (partial): TGTGCCAGCAGCTTTTATTCAGATACG. Protein sequence: CASSFYSDT. The full CDR3 protein is CASSFYSDTQYF.

In the case of this clone: The CDR3 is cut off 3 residues early in the read; its end comes from the germline J gene. This same CDR3 is encoded by further DNA sequences in the sample. This chain uses TRBV18 with TRBJ2-1, with 11 bases that match TRBD2. With 2 bases clipped from V and 4 bases from J, the junction kept 1 base outside the gene matches. CDR3 size: 15 residues. Germline V CDR1 and CDR2: KGHSH, LQKENI. This chain's CDR3 is CASSPGTSGYNEQFF. The CDR3 bases that were read are TGTGCCAGCTCACCAGGGACTAGCGGATACAATGAG.

A note on this clone: The sequenced fragment ends 3 residues before the CDR3 boundary, so the rest is inferred from the germline J gene. The chain employs TRBV7-2 and TRBJ2-7; TRBD2 aligns across 11 bases. V trimming: 5 bases; J trimming: 4 bases; junction bases outside the gene matches: 4. Germline CDR1 reads SGHTA; CDR2 reads FQGNSA. The CDR3 runs 14 residues. CDR3 protein: CASSAGLAGYEQYF. The CDR3 DNA, read in part, is TGTGCCAGCAGCGCCGGACTAGCGGGTTACGAG.

Regarding this clone: The DNA ends 3 residues before the CDR3 does, and the rest of the CDR3 is filled in from the germline J gene. This chain connects TRBV20-1 to TRBJ2-7; D not certain. CDR1 and CDR2 from the germline V gene are DFQATT and SNEGSKA (reference sequence). The V end was cut by 0 bases, the J end by 0 bases, with 15 bases between. This CDR3 has 16 amino acids. The CDR3 DNA, read in part, is TGCAGTGCTAGAGATCAAGACACAAGCAGCTCCTACGAG. Translation gives CSARDQDTSSSYE. The CDR3 in its entirety is CSARDQDTSSSYEQYF.

About this clone itself: The read terminates 3 residues before the CDR3 end, so the remaining end is supplied by the germline J gene. The chain couples TRBV7-6 to TRBJ1-6; 8 nucleotides agree with TRBD1. The J segment lost 4 bases and the V segment lost 2 bases, leaving 7 bases of the junction unmatched. Germline-derived CDR1 and CDR2 are SGHVS and FNYEAQ. CDR3 size: 17 residues. CDR3: CASSLTSQGVYNSPLHF. The CDR3 bases that were read are TGTGCCAGCAGCTTAACCTCACAGGGGGTGTATAATTCACCC.